Detailed here is one TCR beta chain. The source of the sample is a study of T cell changes during pregnancy in multiple sclerosis. The CDR3 is 15 residues long. CDR1 is LNHDA and CDR2 is SQIVND in the germline V gene (reference sequence). The germline V and J ends were trimmed by 5 bases and 4 bases, with 17 bases remaining between them. TCRdb keeps only in-frame clones here, not all; method: immunoSEQ multiplex PCR. The data hold 20,000 to 25,000 clones, with around 90% observed a single time. Sample: CD8+ T cells from peripheral blood mononuclear cells, taken in the second trimester of pregnancy. This TCR derives from a female donor in good health, enrolled as a control in a pregnancy study. V gene TRBV19 combines with J gene TRBJ1-1; tentatively, D is TRBD1 (5 bases). In DNA form, the CDR3 reads TGTGCCAGTAGTGCAGATCAGGGAGGGCGCACTGAAGCTTTCTTT. Its translation: CASSADQGGRTEAFF.